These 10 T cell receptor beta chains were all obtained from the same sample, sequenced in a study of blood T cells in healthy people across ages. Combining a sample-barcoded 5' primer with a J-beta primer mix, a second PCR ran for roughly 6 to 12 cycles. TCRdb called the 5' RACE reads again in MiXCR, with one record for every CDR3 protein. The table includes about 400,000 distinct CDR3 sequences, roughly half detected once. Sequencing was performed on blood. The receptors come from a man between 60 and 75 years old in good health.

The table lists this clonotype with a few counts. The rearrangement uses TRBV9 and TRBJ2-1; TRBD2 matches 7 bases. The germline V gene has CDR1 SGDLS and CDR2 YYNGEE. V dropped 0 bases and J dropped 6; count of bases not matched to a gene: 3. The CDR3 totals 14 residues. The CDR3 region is CASSVAGGSNEQFF. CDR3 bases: TGTGCCAGCAGCGTAGCGGGAGGATCCAATGAGCAGTTCTTC.

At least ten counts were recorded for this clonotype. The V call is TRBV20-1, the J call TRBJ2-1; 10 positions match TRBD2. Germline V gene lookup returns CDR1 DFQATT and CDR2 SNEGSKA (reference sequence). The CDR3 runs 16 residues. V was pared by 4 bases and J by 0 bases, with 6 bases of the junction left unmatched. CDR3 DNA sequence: TGCAGTGCTAAGTCCGGGACTAGCGCCTCCTACAATGAGCAGTTCTTC. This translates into CSAKSGTSASYNEQFF.

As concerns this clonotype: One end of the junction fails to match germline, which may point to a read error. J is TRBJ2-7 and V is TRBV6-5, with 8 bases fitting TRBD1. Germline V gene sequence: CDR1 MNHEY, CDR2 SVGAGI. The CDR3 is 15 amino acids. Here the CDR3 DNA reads TGTGCCAGCAGTTCCCCGGGGACAGGCTCCTACGGGCAGTACTTC. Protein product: CASSSPGTGSYGQYF.

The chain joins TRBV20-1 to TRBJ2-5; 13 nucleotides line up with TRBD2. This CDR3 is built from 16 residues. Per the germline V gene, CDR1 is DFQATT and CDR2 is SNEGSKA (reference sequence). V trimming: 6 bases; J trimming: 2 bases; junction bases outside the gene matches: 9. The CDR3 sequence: CSAAETSGGAQETQYF. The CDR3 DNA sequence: TGCAGTGCCGCTGAAACTAGCGGGGGGGCTCAAGAGACCCAGTACTTC.

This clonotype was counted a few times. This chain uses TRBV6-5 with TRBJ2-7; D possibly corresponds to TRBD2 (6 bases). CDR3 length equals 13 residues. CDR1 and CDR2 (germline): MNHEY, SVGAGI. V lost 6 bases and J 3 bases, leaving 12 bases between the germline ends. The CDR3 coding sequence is TGTGCCAGCAGCTATAGCGGATACTACGAGCAGTACTTC. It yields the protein CASSYSGYYEQYF.

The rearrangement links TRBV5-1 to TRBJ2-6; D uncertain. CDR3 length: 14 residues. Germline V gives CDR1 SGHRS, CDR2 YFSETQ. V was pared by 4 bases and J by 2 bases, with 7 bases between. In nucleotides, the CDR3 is TGCGCCAGCAGCCCCGCTGCTGGGGCCAACGTCCTGACTTTC. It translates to CASSPAAGANVLTF.

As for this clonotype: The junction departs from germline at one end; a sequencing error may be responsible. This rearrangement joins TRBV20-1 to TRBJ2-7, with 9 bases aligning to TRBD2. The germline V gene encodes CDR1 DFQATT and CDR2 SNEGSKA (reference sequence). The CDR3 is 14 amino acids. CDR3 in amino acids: CGARKAGGSYEQYF. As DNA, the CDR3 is TGCGGTGCTAGAAAAGCGGGGGGATCCTACGAGCAGTACTTC.

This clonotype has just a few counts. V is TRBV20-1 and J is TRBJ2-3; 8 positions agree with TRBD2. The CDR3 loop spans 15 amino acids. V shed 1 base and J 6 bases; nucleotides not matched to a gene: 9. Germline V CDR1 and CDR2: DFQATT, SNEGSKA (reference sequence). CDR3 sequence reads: CSARAAGGTTDTQYF. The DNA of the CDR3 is TGCAGTGCTAGAGCTGCGGGGGGTACCACGGATACGCAGTATTTT.

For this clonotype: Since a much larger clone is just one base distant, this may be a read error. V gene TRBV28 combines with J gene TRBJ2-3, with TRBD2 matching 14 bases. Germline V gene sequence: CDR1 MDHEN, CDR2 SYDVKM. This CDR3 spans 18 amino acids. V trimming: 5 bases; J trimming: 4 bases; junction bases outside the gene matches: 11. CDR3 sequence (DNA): TGTGCCAGCAGTGGTCGGGGACTAGCGGGAGTGGGCGCAGATACGCAGTATTTT. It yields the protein CASSGRGLAGVGADTQYF.

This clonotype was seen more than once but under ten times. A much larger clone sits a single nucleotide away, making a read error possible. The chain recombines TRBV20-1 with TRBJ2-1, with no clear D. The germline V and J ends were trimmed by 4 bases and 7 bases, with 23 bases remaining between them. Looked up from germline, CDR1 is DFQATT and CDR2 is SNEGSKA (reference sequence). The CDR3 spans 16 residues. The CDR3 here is CSAIQAPPTWGNEQFF. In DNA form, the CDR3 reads TGCAGTGCTATCCAAGCCCCCCCGACCTGGGGTAATGAGCAGTTCTTC.